The entry below describes one T cell receptor beta chain. This clonotype occurred many times. It lacks a known antigen. No quality values exist for individual bases; no much larger clone is one base distant. These data originate in a study of early T cells in non-severe SARS-CoV-2 infection (dated by TCRdb to about 2021). Study-wide context: Bulk RNA from unsorted whole blood was used for TCR sequencing, so alpha and beta chains could not be paired. Findings and caveats that apply to the study as a whole: VDJdb matching was skewed toward anti-spike CD8 responses and likely underestimated virus-specific expansions by missing private and CD4 specificities.

Taken from cysteine to phenylalanine, the CDR3 has 14 residues. The DNA shown is the 42-base CDR3, in frame from base 1. V lost 3 bases and J lost 0 bases; the stretch between them is 11 bases long. CDR1 and CDR2, looked up from the germline V gene (reference sequence), are GTSNPN and SVGIG. The study was a case-control design nested within a healthcare worker cohort in London, UK, with weekly nasopharyngeal swab PCR tests and blood sampling. Healthcare workers were recruited during the week of the UK lockdown, between 23 and 31 March 2020, and followed weekly for up to about 15 weeks. Library preparation employed 5' RACE. The listed sequencing device is NextSeq 500. Unique molecular identifiers were attached to individual cDNA molecules in the TCR library protocol so that sequencing error and PCR bias could be corrected. Both TCR alpha and beta chains were sequenced, and tight co-correlation was observed between alpha and beta sequence abundances in each sample. In the paper's pipeline: Decombinator V4 was used to perform V gene, J gene and CDR3 annotation of TCR sequences. Expanded TCRs were defined as changing significantly between any two time points under a Poisson model with p below 0.0001. TCR abundances were normalised to the total number of TCRs sequenced in each sample and reported as counts per million. MAIT TCRs were defined by TRAV1-2 paired with TRAJ12, TRAJ20 or TRAJ33, and iNKT TCRs by TRAV10 paired with TRAJ18. A search of VDJdb, accessed on 1 November 2021, was run for TCRs annotated to CMV, EBV and SARS-CoV-2, with TCRs annotated for multiple antigens excluded. TCRdb's own reprocessing of the public reads used fastp at Q25 and MiXCR and kept productive beta chains. Every distinct CDR3 protein forms one entry, paired with its most common genes and DNA. The V and J calls and clone size come from TCRdb's table, not from the authors' own analysis. The sample table records over 50,000 distinct CDR3 sequences; roughly 8% of these occur just once. The biggest ten clones account for roughly 4.2% of the sample.

Sample: whole blood. The receptor chain draws on TRBV30 and TRBJ1-1, with TRBD1 as a weak D call on 5 bases. The receptor was isolated from an adult who was a healthcare worker with PCR-confirmed SARS-CoV-2 infection or an uninfected control (not recorded which). This receptor has the CDR3 CAWRQGRMNTEAFF. The DNA is TGTGCCTGGAGGCAGGGAAGAATGAACACTGAAGCTTTCTTT.